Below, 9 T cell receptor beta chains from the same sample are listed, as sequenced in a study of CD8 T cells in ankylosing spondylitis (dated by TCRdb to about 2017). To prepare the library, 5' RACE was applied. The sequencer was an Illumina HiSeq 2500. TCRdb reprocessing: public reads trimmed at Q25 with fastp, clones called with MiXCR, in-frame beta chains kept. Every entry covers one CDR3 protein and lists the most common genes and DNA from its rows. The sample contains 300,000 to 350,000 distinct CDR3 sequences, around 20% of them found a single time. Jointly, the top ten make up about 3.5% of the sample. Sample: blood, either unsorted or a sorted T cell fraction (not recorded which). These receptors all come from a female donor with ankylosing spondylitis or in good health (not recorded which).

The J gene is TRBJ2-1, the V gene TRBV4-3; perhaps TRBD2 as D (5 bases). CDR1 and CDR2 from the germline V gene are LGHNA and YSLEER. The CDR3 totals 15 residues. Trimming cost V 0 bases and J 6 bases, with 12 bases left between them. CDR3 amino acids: CASSQDGGILNEQFF. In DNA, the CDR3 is TGCGCCAGCAGCCAAGACGGAGGCATCCTCAATGAGCAGTTCTTC.

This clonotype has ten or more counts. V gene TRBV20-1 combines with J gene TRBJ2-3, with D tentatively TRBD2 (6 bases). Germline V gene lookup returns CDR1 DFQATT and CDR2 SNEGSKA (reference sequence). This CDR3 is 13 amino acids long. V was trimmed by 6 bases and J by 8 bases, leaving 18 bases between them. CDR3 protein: CSAPGLRIGTQYF. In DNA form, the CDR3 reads TGCAGTGCCCCGGGACTTAGGATAGGTACGCAGTATTTT.

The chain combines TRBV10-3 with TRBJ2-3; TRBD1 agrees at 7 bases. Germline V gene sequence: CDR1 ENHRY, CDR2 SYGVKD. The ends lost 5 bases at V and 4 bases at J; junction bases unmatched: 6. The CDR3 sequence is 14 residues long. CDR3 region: CAISTGAVPDTQYF. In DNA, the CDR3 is TGTGCCATCAGTACAGGGGCCGTCCCAGATACGCAGTATTTT.

The CDR3 region is CASSPRSGQPQHF. For the CDR3, the DNA is TGTGCCAGCAGCCCCCGGAGCGGTCAGCCCCAGCATTTT. The chain is built from TRBV7-9 and TRBJ1-5; no reliable D call. This CDR3 is built from 13 residues. Trimming cost V 5 bases and J 6 bases, with 11 bases left between them. The germline gives CDR1 SEHNR, CDR2 FQNEAQ (reference sequence).

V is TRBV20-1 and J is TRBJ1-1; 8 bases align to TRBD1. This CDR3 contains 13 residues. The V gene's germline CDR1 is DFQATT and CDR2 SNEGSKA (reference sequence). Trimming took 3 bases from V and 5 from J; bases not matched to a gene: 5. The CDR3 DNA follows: TGCAGTGCTAGTGGACAGGGAGGGACTGAAGCTTTCTTT. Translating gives CSASGQGGTEAFF.

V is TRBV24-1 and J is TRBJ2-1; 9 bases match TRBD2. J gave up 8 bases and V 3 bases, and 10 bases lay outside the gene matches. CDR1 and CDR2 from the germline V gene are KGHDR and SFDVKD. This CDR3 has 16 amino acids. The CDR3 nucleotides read TGTGCCACCAGTGATCCGGGGGCGGGAGGGCCCGATGAGCAGTTCTTC. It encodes CATSDPGAGGPDEQFF.

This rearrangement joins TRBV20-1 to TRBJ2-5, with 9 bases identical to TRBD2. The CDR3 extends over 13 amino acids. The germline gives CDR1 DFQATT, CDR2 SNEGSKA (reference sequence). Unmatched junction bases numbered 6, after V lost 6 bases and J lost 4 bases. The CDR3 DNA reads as TGCAGTGCGAAGCAACTAGCGGGAGAGACCCAGTACTTC. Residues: CSAKQLAGETQYF.

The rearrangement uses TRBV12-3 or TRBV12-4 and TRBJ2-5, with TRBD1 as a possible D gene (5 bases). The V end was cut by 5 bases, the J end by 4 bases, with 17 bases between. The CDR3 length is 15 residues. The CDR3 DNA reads TGTGCCAGCAGTCGACCCCAGGGTGAAGGAGAGACCCAGTACTTC. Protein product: CASSRPQGEGETQYF.

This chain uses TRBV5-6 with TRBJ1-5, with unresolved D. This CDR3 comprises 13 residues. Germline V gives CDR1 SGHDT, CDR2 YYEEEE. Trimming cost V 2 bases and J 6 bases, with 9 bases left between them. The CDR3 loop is CASSLGRSQPQHF. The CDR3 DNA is TGTGCCAGCAGCTTAGGCAGAAGTCAGCCCCAGCATTTT.